What follows is one T cell receptor (beta chain) and its context. Which antigen it targets is not known. There are no base qualities to consult, and no much larger clone falls within one base. TCRbeta CDR3 regions were amplified from genomic DNA by means of the immunoSEQ Assay, a bias-controlled multiplex PCR. Processing in the source paper ran as follows. Nucleated cell counts per sample were estimated from amplification of reference gene primers within the assay. To quantify the absolute abundance of each unique TCRbeta CDR3 rearrangement, sequence reads were collapsed and filtered. For each sample, productive Simpson clonality was calculated by taking the square root of Simpson's diversity index across productive rearrangements. TCRdb limited this immuneACCESS table to in-frame rearrangements with V and J called. A share of clones is missing; checked studies link under half to unresolved V genes, and the rest is unexplained. That table supplies the V and J calls and clone size; D and trimming were determined from the DNA. This sample holds 180,000 or so clones; roughly 90% were observed only once. The ten largest make up around 1.6% of the sample.

These data come from a study of blood T cell repertoires in COVID-19 (dated by TCRdb to the early 2020s). Describing the broader study: Samples from collaborators originated in the United States, Italy and Spain and spanned both the acute and convalescent phases of COVID-19. The prospective study material was composed of cDNA or gDNA derived from T cells, B-cell-depleted T cells, or PBMCs. The dataset comprised deeply sampled blood TCRbeta repertoires from subjects exposed to, actively infected with, or recovered from COVID-19. The repertoires were released in a freely available public database intended as a resource for research on the immune response to SARS-CoV-2. The samples were drawn from the first 160 participants of the ongoing ImmuneRACE study and from 1,200 or so subjects provided by 6 global collaborators. Nearly every sample came with metadata listing a de-identified subject ID, COVID-19 status, age in years and sex. Where available, HLA class I and class II types were taken from metadata supplied by the sample provider and were not determined by assay-based typing.

Whole blood was collected in K2EDTA tubes by collaborating institutions according to the institutions' own protocols. Collaborator samples were shipped for TCRbeta analysis as frozen whole blood, isolated PBMCs, or DNA extracted from either sample type. Overall results and qualifications from the work: The amount of clinical and demographic metadata varied by source and participant and was provided uncurated.

Reading the germline V gene (reference sequence) gives CDR1 MNHNY and CDR2 SVGAGI. Including cysteine and phenylalanine, the CDR3 has 13 amino acids. Only the CDR3 portion is preserved as DNA: 39 bases, with reading frame beginning at the first base. A distance of 8 bases separates the germline ends of V and J, which lose 5 bases and 1 base respectively. The receptor comes from a woman between 45 and 65 years old with acute or convalescent COVID-19. The sequenced material came from peripheral blood. This chain is built from TRBV6-6 and TRBJ2-5; a confident D gene designation cannot be given. The DNA is TGTGCCAGCAGTCAACAAATCCAAGAGACCCAGTACTTC. The resulting protein is CASSQQIQETQYF.